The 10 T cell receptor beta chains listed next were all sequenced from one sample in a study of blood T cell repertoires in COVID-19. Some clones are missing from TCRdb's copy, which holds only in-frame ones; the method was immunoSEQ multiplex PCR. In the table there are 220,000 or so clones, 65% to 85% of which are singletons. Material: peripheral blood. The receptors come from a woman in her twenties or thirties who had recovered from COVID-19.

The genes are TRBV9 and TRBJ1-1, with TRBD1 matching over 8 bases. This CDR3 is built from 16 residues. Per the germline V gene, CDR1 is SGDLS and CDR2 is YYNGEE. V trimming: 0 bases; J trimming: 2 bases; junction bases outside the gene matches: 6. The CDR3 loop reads CASSVGAGGFNTEAFF. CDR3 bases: TGTGCCAGCAGCGTAGGGGCAGGGGGCTTTAACACTGAAGCTTTCTTT.

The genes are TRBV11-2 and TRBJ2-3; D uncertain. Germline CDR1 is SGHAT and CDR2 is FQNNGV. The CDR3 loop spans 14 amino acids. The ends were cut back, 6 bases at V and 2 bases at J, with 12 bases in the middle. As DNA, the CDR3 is TGTGCCAGCAGGCCGATACGCGACACAGATACGCAGTATTTT. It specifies CASRPIRDTDTQYF.

The CDR3 DNA reads as TGCAGTGCTAGTACTTTAGGGGCGCCCACCGGGGAGCTGTTTTTT. It is translated as CSASTLGAPTGELFF. The chain has TRBV20-1 and TRBJ2-2; D is possibly TRBD1 (5 bases). Looked up from germline, CDR1 is DFQATT and CDR2 is SNEGSKA (reference sequence). CDR3 length: 15 amino acids. Deletions cut 3 bases from V and 4 bases from J, with 15 bases between.

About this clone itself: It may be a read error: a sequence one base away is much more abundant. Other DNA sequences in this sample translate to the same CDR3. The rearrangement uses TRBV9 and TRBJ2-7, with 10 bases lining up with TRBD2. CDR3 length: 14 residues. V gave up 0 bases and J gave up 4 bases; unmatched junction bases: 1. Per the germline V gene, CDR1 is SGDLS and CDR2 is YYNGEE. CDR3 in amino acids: CASSVGTSGYEQYF. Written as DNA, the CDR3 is TGTGCCAGCAGCGTAGGGACTAGCGGTTACGAGCAGTACTTC.

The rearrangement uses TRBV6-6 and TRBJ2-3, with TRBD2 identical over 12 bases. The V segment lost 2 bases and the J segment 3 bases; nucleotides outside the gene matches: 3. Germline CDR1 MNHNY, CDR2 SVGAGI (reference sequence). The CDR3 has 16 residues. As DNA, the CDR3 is TGTGCCAGCAGTTACGCGACTAGCGGGAGAACAGATACGCAGTATTTT. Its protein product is CASSYATSGRTDTQYF.

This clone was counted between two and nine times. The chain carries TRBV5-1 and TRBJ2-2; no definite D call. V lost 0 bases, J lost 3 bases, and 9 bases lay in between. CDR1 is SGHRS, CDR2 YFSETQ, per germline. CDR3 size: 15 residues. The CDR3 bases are TGCGCCAGCAGCTTGGTGGCAGATGACACCGGGGAGCTGTTTTTT. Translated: CASSLVADDTGELFF.

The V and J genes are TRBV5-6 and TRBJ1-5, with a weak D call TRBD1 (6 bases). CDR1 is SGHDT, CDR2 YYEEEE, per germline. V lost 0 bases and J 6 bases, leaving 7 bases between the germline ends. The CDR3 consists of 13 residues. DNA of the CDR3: TGTGCCAGCAGCTTGGGGGGGCTTCAGCCCCAGCATTTT. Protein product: CASSLGGLQPQHF.

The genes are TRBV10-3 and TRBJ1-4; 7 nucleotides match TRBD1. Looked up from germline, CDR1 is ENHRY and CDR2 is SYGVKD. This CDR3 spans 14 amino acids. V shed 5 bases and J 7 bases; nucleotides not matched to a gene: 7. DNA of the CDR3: TGTGCCATCAGTCCCGAGGGGGCGGGTGAAAAACTGTTTTTT. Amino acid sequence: CAISPEGAGEKLFF.

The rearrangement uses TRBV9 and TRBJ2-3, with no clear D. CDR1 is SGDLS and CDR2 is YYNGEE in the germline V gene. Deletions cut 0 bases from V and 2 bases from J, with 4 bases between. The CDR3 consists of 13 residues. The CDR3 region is CASSVVFTDTQYF. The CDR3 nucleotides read TGTGCCAGCAGCGTAGTCTTCACAGATACGCAGTATTTT.

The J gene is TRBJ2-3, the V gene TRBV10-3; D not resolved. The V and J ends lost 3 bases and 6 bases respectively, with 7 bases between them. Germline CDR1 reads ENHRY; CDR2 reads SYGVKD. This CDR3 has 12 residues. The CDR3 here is CAISDRSDTQYF. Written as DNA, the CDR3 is TGTGCCATCAGTGACCGTTCGGATACGCAGTATTTT.